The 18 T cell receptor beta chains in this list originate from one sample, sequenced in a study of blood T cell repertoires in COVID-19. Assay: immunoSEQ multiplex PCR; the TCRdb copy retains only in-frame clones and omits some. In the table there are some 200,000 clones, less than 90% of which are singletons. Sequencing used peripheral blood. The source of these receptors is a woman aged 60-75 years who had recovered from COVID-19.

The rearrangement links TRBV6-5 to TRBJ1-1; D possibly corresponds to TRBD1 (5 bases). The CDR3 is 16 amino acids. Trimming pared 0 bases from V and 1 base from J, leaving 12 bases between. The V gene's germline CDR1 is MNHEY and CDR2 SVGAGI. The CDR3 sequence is CASSYSPTAANTEAFF. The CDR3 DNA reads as TGTGCCAGCAGTTACTCCCCGACAGCAGCGAACACTGAAGCTTTCTTT.

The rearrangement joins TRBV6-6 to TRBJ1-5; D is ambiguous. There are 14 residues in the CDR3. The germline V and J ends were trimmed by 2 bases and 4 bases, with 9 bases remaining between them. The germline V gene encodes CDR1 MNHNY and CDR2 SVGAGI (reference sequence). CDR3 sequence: CASSYNERNQPQHF. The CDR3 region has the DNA TGTGCCAGCAGTTACAACGAGAGGAATCAGCCCCAGCATTTT.

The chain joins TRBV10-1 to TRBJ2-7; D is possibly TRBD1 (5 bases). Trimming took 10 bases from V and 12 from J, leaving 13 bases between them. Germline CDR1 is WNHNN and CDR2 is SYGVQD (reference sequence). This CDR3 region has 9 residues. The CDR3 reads CANSAGPYF. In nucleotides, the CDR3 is TGCGCCAACAGCGCAGGGCCGTACTTC.

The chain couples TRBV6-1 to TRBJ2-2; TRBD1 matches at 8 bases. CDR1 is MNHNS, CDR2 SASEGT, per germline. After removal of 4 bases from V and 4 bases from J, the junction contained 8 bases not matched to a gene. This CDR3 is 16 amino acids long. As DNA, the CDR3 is TGTGCCAGCAGTGTGCTCTGGACAGGGTCCACCGGGGAGCTGTTTTTT. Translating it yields CASSVLWTGSTGELFF.

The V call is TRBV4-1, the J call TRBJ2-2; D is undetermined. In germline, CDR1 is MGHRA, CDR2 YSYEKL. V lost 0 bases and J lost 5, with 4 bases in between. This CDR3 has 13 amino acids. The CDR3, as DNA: TGCGCCAGCAGCCAAGAAGAGACCGGGGAGCTGTTTTTT. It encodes CASSQEETGELFF.

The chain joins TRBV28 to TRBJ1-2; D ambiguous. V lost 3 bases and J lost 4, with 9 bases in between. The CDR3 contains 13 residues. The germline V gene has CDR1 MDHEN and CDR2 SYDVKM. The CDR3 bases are TGTGCCAGCAGTTTCGCGCTTTCCTATGGCTACACCTTC. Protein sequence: CASSFALSYGYTF.

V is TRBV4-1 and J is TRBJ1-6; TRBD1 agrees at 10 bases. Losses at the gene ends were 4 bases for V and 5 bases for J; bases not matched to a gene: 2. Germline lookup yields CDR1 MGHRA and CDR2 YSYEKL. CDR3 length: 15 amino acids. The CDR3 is CASSLGQGNNSPLHF. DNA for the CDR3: TGCGCCAGCAGCCTGGGACAGGGGAATAATTCACCCCTCCACTTT.

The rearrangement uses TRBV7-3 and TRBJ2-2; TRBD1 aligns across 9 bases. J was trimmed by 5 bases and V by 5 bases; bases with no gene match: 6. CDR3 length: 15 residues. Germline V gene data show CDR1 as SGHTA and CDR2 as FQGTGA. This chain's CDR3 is CASSPVGTGTGELFF. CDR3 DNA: TGTGCCAGCAGCCCCGTCGGGACAGGGACCGGGGAGCTGTTTTTT.

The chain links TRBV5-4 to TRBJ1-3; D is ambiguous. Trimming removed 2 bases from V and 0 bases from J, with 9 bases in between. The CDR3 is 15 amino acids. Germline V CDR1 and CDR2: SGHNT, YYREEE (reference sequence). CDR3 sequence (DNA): TGTGCCAGCAGCTTACCGGGAAGCTCTGGAAACACCATATATTTT. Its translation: CASSLPGSSGNTIYF.

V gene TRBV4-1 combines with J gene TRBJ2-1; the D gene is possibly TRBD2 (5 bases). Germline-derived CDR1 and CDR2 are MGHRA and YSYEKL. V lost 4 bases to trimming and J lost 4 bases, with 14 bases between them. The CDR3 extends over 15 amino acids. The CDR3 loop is CASSRLPGTYNEQFF. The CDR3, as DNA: TGCGCCAGCAGCCGCCTGCCGGGAACGTACAATGAGCAGTTCTTC.

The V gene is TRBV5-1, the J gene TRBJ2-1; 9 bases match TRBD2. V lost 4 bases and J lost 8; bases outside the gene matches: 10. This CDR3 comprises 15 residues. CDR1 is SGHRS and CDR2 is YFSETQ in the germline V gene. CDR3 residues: CASSLPAGGVDEQFF. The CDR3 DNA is TGCGCCAGCAGCCTGCCAGCGGGGGGCGTCGATGAGCAGTTCTTC.

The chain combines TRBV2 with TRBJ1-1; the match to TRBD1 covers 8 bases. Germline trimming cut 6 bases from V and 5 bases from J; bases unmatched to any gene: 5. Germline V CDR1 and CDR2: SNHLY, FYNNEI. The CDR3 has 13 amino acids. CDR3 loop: CASSAQGETEAFF. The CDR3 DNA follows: TGTGCCAGCAGCGCACAGGGGGAGACTGAAGCTTTCTTT.

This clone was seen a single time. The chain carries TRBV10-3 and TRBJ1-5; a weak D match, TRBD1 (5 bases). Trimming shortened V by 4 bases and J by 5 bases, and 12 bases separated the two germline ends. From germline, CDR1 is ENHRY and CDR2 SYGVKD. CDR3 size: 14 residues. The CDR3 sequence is CAISAGLGDQPQHF. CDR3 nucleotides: TGTGCCATCAGTGCGGGACTGGGGGATCAGCCCCAGCATTTT.

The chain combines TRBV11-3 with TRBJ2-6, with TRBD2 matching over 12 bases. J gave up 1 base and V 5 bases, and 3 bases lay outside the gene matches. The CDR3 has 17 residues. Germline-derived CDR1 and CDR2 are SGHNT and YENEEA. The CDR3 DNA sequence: TGTGCCAGCAGCCCTGGACTAGCGGGGTCTGGGGCCAACGTCCTGACTTTC. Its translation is CASSPGLAGSGANVLTF.

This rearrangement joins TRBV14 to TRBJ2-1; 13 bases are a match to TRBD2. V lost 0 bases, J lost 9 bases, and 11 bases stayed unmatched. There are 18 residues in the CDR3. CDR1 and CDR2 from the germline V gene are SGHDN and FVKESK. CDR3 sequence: CASSQDGTSGVWVREQFF. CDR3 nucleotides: TGTGCCAGCAGCCAAGATGGGACTAGCGGGGTATGGGTTCGTGAGCAGTTCTTC.

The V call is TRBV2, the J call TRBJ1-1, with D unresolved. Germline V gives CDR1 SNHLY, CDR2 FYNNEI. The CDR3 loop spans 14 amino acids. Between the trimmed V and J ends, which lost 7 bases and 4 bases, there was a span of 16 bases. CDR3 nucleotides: TGTGCCAGCACTCCCGAGGTGGAGGGCACTGAAGCTTTCTTT. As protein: CASTPEVEGTEAFF.

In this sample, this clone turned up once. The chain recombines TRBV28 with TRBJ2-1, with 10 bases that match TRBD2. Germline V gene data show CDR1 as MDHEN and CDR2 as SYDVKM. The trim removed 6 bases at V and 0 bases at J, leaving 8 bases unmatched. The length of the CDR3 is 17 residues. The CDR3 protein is CASSPSAGGSSYNEQFF. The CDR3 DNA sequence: TGTGCCAGCAGCCCGTCAGCGGGGGGGAGCTCCTACAATGAGCAGTTCTTC.

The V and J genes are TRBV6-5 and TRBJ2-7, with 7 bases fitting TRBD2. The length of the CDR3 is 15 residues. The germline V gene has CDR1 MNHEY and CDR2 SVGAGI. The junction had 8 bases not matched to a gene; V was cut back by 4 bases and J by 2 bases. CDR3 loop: CASSSGRGGTYEQYF. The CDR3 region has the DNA TGTGCCAGCAGTTCCGGAAGGGGAGGGACCTACGAGCAGTACTTC.